The clone carrying this T cell receptor (beta chain) has a handful of counts. This sample was taken from a study of spatial heterogeneity in lung cancer. Carried by each TCR cDNA molecule was a unique molecular identifier. Each CDR3 protein gets one entry after TCRdb re-called the 5' RACE reads with MiXCR. The sample carries about 120,000 distinct CDR3 sequences, 10% to 15% recorded once. With 5 bases removed from V and 3 bases from J, the gap between germline ends came to 14 bases. Germline V lookup: CDR1 SGHTA, CDR2 FQGNSA. CDR3 size: 14 residues. Documented time point: blood at routine non-recurrence follow-up after resection. In each case, whole RNA from tumor, nontumor lung or frozen PBMC was sequenced unsorted.

The genes are TRBV7-2 and TRBJ2-7; TRBD1 might be the D (6 bases). The sequenced sample was PBMCs, obtained at follow-up. The origin of this receptor is a male donor with early-stage non-small cell lung cancer. CDR3 sequence: CASSTGTGHYEQYF. DNA for the CDR3: TGTGCCAGCAGCACCGGCACAGGGCACTACGAGCAGTACTTC.